This TCR beta chain comes out of a study of T cells in Graves' hyperthyroidism and ophthalmopathy. Study in general: Peripheral blood specimens were obtained at initial diagnosis, prior to any treatment. The study's findings and limits: Stable hyperthyroidism was separated from ophthalmopathy by a model based on 13 V-J features.

TCR beta CDR3 sequences were amplified from RNA transcripts. The HTBI set primed first-round TCR CDR3 RT-PCR. From the multiplex PCR reads, TCRdb called clonotypes with MiXCR, one entry per CDR3 protein. The repertoire holds 400,000 to 600,000 distinct CDR3 sequences, with roughly a sixth as singletons. Of note for this clonotype: The antigen is unknown.

The CDR3 sequence is 16 residues long. Germline V gene data show CDR1 as MGHRA and CDR2 as YSYEKL. V was shortened by 2 bases and J by 5 bases, with 18 bases between the two germline ends. The cohort's ophthalmopathy patients, a group with duration under 3 months, had a Clinical Activity Score of at least 3 and a NOSPECS grade of at least 4. Orbital computed tomography and thyroid ultrasound, together with serum TRAb and thyroxine and clinical symptoms, were used for diagnoses. Sequencing input: blood. This chain uses TRBV4-1 with TRBJ1-2; D possibly corresponds to TRBD1 (5 bases). This receptor was obtained from a woman aged 30 to 39 with Graves' ophthalmopathy. The CDR3 region is CASSQLTDSLRYGYTF. DNA for the CDR3: TGCGCCAGCAGCCAATTGACCGACAGCCTCCGGTATGGCTACACCTTC.